Shown below are 18 T cell receptor beta chains from a single sample sequenced in a study of regulatory T cells in long-lasting Graves disease. Time point: newly diagnosed GD, antithyroid drugs for less than 3 months. PBMC-extracted RNA yielded the TCR library. Researchers made TCR beta libraries by using iRepertoire HTBI primers and running Arm-PCR on CDR3 regions. Using its own MiXCR run on the multiplex PCR reads, TCRdb lists one record per CDR3 protein. The sample has about 430,000 distinct CDR3 sequences, approximately 15% seen once. These data were also reused for a study on T cells in Graves' hyperthyroidism and ophthalmopathy.

Sequences were derived from peripheral blood mononuclear cells (PBMCs), sampled at new diagnosis, from a patient treated with antithyroid drugs. These receptors were taken from a woman in her thirties or forties with Graves disease.

V gene TRBV27 combines with J gene TRBJ2-2; TRBD1 is a possible D gene (6 bases). V shed 1 base and J shed 6 bases, with 9 bases lying between them. Germline CDR1 is MNHEY and CDR2 is SMNVEV (reference sequence). CDR3 length equals 14 residues. The CDR3 region is CASSLFWGPGELFF. The CDR3 DNA reads TGTGCCAGCAGTTTATTTTGGGGGCCCGGGGAGCTGTTTTTT.

This clonotype has more than one count but fewer than ten. V gene TRBV11-2 combines with J gene TRBJ1-1, with 7 bases lining up with TRBD1. CDR3 length equals 15 residues. The V gene's germline CDR1 is SGHAT and CDR2 FQNNGV. The trim removed 3 bases at V and 3 bases at J, leaving 7 bases unmatched. For the CDR3, the DNA is TGTGCCAGCAGCTTGTCCAACACAGGGGACACTGAAGCTTTCTTT. It encodes CASSLSNTGDTEAFF.

This clonotype appeared a few times. The V and J genes are TRBV2 and TRBJ1-1, with TRBD1 identical over 7 bases. The V and J ends lost 6 bases and 8 bases, in that order; junction bases with no gene match: 15. CDR1 is SNHLY and CDR2 is FYNNEI in the germline V gene. This CDR3 has 15 residues. The CDR3 sequence: CASSLHGTVGSEAFF. The CDR3 nucleotides read TGTGCCAGCAGCCTACATGGGACAGTGGGTTCGGAAGCTTTCTTT.

At least ten counts were recorded for this clonotype. V is TRBV7-9 and J is TRBJ2-1, with TRBD2 matching 10 bases. Trimming cost V 5 bases and J 4 bases; bases outside gene matches: 11. Germline CDR1 is SEHNR and CDR2 is FQNEAQ (reference sequence). The length of the CDR3 is 17 residues. The CDR3 nucleotides read TGTGCCAGCAGCCCTTCCCGGCTTAGCGGGAGGTACAATGAGCAGTTCTTC. Residues: CASSPSRLSGRYNEQFF.

This clonotype was counted ten times or more. This rearrangement joins TRBV11-3 to TRBJ1-1, with D uncertain. Per the germline V gene, CDR1 is SGHNT and CDR2 is YENEEA. The V and J ends lost 3 bases and 3 bases respectively, with 11 bases between them. The length of the CDR3 is 14 residues. The CDR3 DNA sequence: TGTGCCAGCAGCTTTTCGCCAGGAGACACTGAAGCTTTCTTT. Translating it yields CASSFSPGDTEAFF.

This clonotype was counted at least ten times. This chain connects TRBV20-1 to TRBJ2-7; D is ambiguous. CDR1 DFQATT and CDR2 SNEGSKA come from the germline V gene (reference sequence). V was shortened by 6 bases and J by 0 bases, with 12 bases between the two germline ends. CDR3 length: 13 residues. CDR3 coding DNA: TGCAGTGCAAGGGTAGTCGCCTCCTACGAGCAGTACTTC. This sequence encodes CSARVVASYEQYF.

This clonotype has a count of ten or more. The chain combines TRBV28 with TRBJ2-1; 12 positions match TRBD2. V shed 2 bases, J shed 8 bases, and the junction held 7 bases outside the gene matches. Germline assignment: CDR1 MDHEN and CDR2 SYDVKM. There are 16 residues in the CDR3. The CDR3 region is CASSLLAGGVLDEQFF. CDR3 bases: TGTGCCAGCAGTTTACTAGCGGGAGGGGTCTTAGATGAGCAGTTCTTC.

The gene calls are TRBV6-1 and TRBJ1-6; perhaps TRBD1 as D (5 bases). The V gene lost 6 bases and the J gene lost 5 bases, with 20 bases spanning the gap. Germline V gene sequence: CDR1 MNHNS, CDR2 SASEGT. The CDR3 has 17 amino acids. The CDR3: CASSKDGGVGDNSPLHF. The DNA for the CDR3 is TGTGCCAGCAGCAAGGACGGAGGGGTGGGTGATAATTCACCCCTCCACTTT.

This clonotype was detected many times. The CDR3 spells CASSPWTGHDSEKLFF. CDR3 nucleotide sequence: TGTGCCAGCAGTCCCTGGACCGGACATGATAGTGAAAAACTGTTTTTT. This chain links TRBV27 with TRBJ1-4, with a tentative D call TRBD1 (5 bases). CDR1 is MNHEY, CDR2 SMNVEV, per germline (reference sequence). The V and J ends lost 5 bases and 7 bases respectively, with 20 bases between them. This CDR3 comprises 16 residues.

This clonotype has a count of ten or more. The V call is TRBV5-1, the J call TRBJ1-2; TRBD1 aligns across 7 bases. The J segment lost 7 bases and the V segment lost 1 base, leaving 7 bases of the junction unmatched. The CDR3 loop spans 14 amino acids. CDR1 and CDR2 from the germline V gene are SGHRS and YFSETQ. The CDR3 loop is CASSLTGAVGGYTF. The CDR3 nucleotides read TGCGCCAGCAGCTTGACAGGGGCCGTTGGTGGCTACACCTTC.

In the case of this clonotype: The CDR3 carries no conserved terminal phenylalanine or tryptophan, so it likely arises from a read error. The chain uses TRBV7-8 and TRBJ2-7, with D possibly TRBD2 on 5 matching bases. V was shortened by 4 bases and J by 2 bases, with 12 bases between the two germline ends. This CDR3 spans 14 amino acids. The germline gives CDR1 SGHVS, CDR2 FQNEAQ. Written as DNA, the CDR3 is TGTGCCAGCAGCTGGGTGAGGGAGACCTACGAGCAGTACCTC. Encoded protein: CASSWVRETYEQYL.

This clonotype was seen repeatedly, ten times or more. This chain uses TRBV11-2 with TRBJ2-3, with 8 nucleotides matching TRBD2. Trimming cost V 5 bases and J 4 bases; bases outside gene matches: 20. Germline CDR1 reads SGHAT; CDR2 reads FQNNGV. The CDR3 consists of 19 residues. In nucleotides, the CDR3 is TGTGCCAGCAGCCGCACCTCGTCTGGTGAGCGGGAGATGCCAGATACGCAGTATTTT. This gives the protein CASSRTSSGEREMPDTQYF.

This clonotype was recorded many times. The chain has TRBV27 and TRBJ1-5; 8 nucleotides line up with TRBD1. The ends lost 4 bases at V and 5 bases at J; junction bases unmatched: 4. Germline V gene sequence: CDR1 MNHEY, CDR2 SMNVEV (reference sequence). The CDR3 sequence is 14 residues long. The CDR3 reads CASSSRQGYQPQHF. The CDR3 DNA reads TGTGCCAGCAGTTCGCGACAGGGGTATCAGCCCCAGCATTTT.

This clonotype was detected ten times or more. The V call is TRBV27, the J call TRBJ2-5, with 11 bases lining up with TRBD2. Germline lookup yields CDR1 MNHEY and CDR2 SMNVEV (reference sequence). The V gene end was trimmed by 5 bases and the J gene end by 4 bases; junction bases not matched to a gene: 15. This CDR3 region has 18 residues. As DNA, the CDR3 is TGTGCCAGCAGTCCGCATTCCCCACTAGCGGGAGATGGAGAGACCCAGTACTTC. Protein sequence: CASSPHSPLAGDGETQYF.

This clonotype has at least ten counts. The chain joins TRBV24-1 to TRBJ2-1; a weak D match, TRBD2 (5 bases). Per the germline V gene, CDR1 is KGHDR and CDR2 is SFDVKD. Trimming removed 4 bases from V and 0 bases from J, with 24 bases in between. The CDR3 totals 20 residues. The CDR3 bases are TGTGCCACCAGTGAGAAGCGGCGGGTCCGTTCCTATCCCTCCTACAATGAGCAGTTCTTC. It codes for CATSEKRRVRSYPSYNEQFF.

J is TRBJ2-7 and V is TRBV7-6, with TRBD1 matching over 8 bases. The V segment lost 5 bases and the J segment 2 bases; nucleotides outside the gene matches: 8. The CDR3 is 15 amino acids. The germline CDR1 and CDR2 sequences are SGHVS and FNYEAQ. The chain's CDR3 is CASSQGQGTAYEQYF. The CDR3 region has the DNA TGTGCCAGCAGCCAAGGACAGGGTACGGCCTACGAGCAGTACTTC.

The chain couples TRBV25-1 to TRBJ2-1, with TRBD2 as a possible D gene (6 bases). Looked up from germline, CDR1 is MGHDK and CDR2 is SYGVNS. The CDR3 is 14 amino acids. The germline V and J ends were trimmed by 5 bases and 3 bases, with 11 bases remaining between them. As DNA, the CDR3 is TGTGCCAGCAGTTGGGACTCCGTCTACAATGAGCAGTTCTTC. This encodes CASSWDSVYNEQFF.

This clonotype has only a few counts. The gene calls are TRBV6-2 or TRBV6-3 and TRBJ2-3, with 14 bases identical to TRBD2. The J segment lost 14 bases and the V segment lost 2 bases, leaving 3 bases of the junction unmatched. This CDR3 region has 13 residues. From germline, CDR1 is MNHEY and CDR2 SVGEGT. The CDR3 is CASSYPGTSGRYF. CDR3 nucleotides: TGTGCCAGCAGTTACCCCGGGACTAGCGGGAGGTATTTT.